This T cell receptor beta chain originates from a study of shared clonotypes between healthy human individuals. Findings and limits, study-wide: Estimated clonotype richness was generally higher in naive than memory subsets. Depth of sequencing was expected to influence donor clonotype sharing.

Deep-level settings were used for running the assay. Profiled with immunoSEQ multiplex PCR; TCRdb holds only in-frame clones, not every one. Of about 770,000 clones listed, 72% were seen once; the top ten hold 1.8%. This clone has just a few counts. Its specificity is unknown. The CDR3 has 13 amino acids. Germline trimming cut 5 bases from V and 9 bases from J; bases unmatched to any gene: 6. CDR1 is SGHAT, CDR2 FQDESV, per germline (reference sequence). Sequencing was done on a sample of memory CD4+ T cells sorted from blood. Regarding subset: CD45RA-negative fraction. V and J are TRBV11-1 and TRBJ2-1, with TRBD2 identical over 8 bases. The TCR comes from a woman younger than 45 in good health. The CDR3 DNA reads TGTGCCAGCAGCCCCGGACTAGCAATTGAGCAGTTCTTC. This gives the protein CASSPGLAIEQFF.